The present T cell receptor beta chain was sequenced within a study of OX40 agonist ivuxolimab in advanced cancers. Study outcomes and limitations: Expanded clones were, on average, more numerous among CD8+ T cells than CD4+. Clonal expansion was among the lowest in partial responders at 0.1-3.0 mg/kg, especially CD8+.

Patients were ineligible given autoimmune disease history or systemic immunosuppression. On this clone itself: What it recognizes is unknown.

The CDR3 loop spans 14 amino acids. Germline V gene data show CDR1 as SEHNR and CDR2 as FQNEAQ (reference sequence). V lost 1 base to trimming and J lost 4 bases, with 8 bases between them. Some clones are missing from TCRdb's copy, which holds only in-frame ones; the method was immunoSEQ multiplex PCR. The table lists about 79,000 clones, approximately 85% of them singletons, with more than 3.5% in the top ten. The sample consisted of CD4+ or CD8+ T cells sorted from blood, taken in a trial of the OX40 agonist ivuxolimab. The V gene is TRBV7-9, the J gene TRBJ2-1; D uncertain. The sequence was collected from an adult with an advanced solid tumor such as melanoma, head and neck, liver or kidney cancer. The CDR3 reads CASSLGLTYNEQFF. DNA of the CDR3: TGTGCCAGCAGCTTAGGCCTAACTTACAATGAGCAGTTCTTC.